This record looks at one T cell receptor (beta chain) sequence and its context. This sample stems from a study of blood T cell repertoires in COVID-19. Only in-frame clones appear in the TCRdb table, and some are missing; sequencing was by immunoSEQ multiplex PCR. This sample carries about 300,000 clones, under 90% of them seen once, and the ten largest clones take roughly 2.9%. Within 2 weeks before study entry, exposed participants met a COVID-19 case. The sequence was obtained from a woman aged 45-65 years who had been exposed to COVID-19. Sequenced material: PBMCs or T cells enriched from blood (not recorded which).

CDR3 DNA: TGTGCCAGCAGCCTCGGACAGGGTATGCAGCCCCAGCATTTT. Translating gives CASSLGQGMQPQHF. The chain employs TRBV7-2 and TRBJ1-5; 8 bases fit TRBD1. CDR3 length: 14 amino acids. Per germline, CDR1 SGHTA and CDR2 FQGNSA. V trimming: 5 bases; J trimming: 7 bases; junction bases outside the gene matches: 7.